This T cell receptor beta chain came from a study of OX40 agonist ivuxolimab in advanced cancers. About the study: Each dose-escalation patient presented with hepatocellular carcinoma, melanoma, renal cell or head and neck cancer. It was permissible to have had prior anti-PD-1, anti-PD-L1 or anti-CTLA-4 therapy, and around 40% had some.

Germline CDR1 and CDR2: MGHRA and YSYEKL. CDR3 length equals 18 residues. Between the trimmed V and J ends, which lost 0 bases and 1 base, there was a span of 16 bases. Note on this clone: Its cognate antigen is unknown.

Study-wide results and limits: CD4+ and CD8+ blood T cells expanded clonally by week 6 at 0.1 to 3.0 mg/kg.

Here immunoSEQ multiplex PCR was the method, and the copy in TCRdb shows in-frame clones only, minus some. The table shows about 36,000 clones, with more than 60% occurring only once. This sample comprised CD4+ or CD8+ T cells sorted from blood, obtained in a trial of the OX40 agonist ivuxolimab. The TCR sequence derives from an adult with an advanced solid tumor such as melanoma, head and neck, liver or kidney cancer. This chain links TRBV4-1 with TRBJ2-1; D may be TRBD1 (6 bases). This CDR3 is CASSQERYRDRSYNEQFF. The CDR3 bases are TGCGCCAGCAGCCAAGAAAGATATCGAGACAGGTCCTACAATGAGCAGTTCTTC.